This T cell receptor beta chain was sequenced in a study of beta chain features in type 1 diabetes. Findings of the study overall: Patients with type 1 diabetes carried fewer insertions and had more deletions at their VDJ junctions. Shortening that was moderate but significant affected the TCRB CDR3s of Type 1 diabetes patients in all four CD4+ subsets.

TCRB transcripts that were expressed got sequenced, as all of the isolated RNA had been reverse transcribed. The assay was immunoSEQ multiplex PCR, and TCRdb's table has in-frame clones only and misses some. The repertoire holds about 620,000 clones, with 15% to 17% as singletons. Heparinised blood was drawn once per donor, averaging roughly 110 mL. Sorting gave populations that all exceeded 98% purity. This clone has only a few counts. The target antigen is unknown. Per germline, CDR1 MGHRA and CDR2 YSYEKL. V gave up 3 bases and J gave up 0 bases, with 18 bases separating them. There are 17 residues in the CDR3.

The sample was naive CD4+ T cells from blood. The rearrangement links TRBV4-1 to TRBJ2-7; D remains unclear. The sequence came from a man between 18 and 35 years old in good health. The CDR3 is CASSHGALPRSSYEQYF. The CDR3 DNA is TGCGCCAGCAGCCATGGAGCCTTGCCTAGGAGCTCCTACGAGCAGTACTTC.